This note documents a single TCR beta chain sequence. The V end was cut by 0 bases, the J end by 7 bases, with 13 bases between. The CDR3 has 15 amino acids. Germline lookup yields CDR1 SGDLS and CDR2 YYNGEE. Study processing details: The authors estimated nucleated cell counts from reference gene primer amplification. Data came from immunoSEQ multiplex PCR; TCRdb stores just in-frame clones and leaves some out. That table supplies the V and J calls and clone size; D and trimming were determined from the DNA. This table has some 99,000 clones, over 70% appearing once. The sample comes from a study of blood T cell repertoires in COVID-19. About the study: Researchers got acute and convalescent COVID-19 samples from the United States, Italy and Spain. T cells, B-cell-depleted T cells, or PBMCs supplied cDNA or gDNA.

Sequencing was carried out using peripheral blood. The clonotype was recovered from a woman older than 75 with acute or convalescent COVID-19. This rearrangement joins TRBV9 to TRBJ2-2; TRBD1 is a possible D gene (5 bases). The CDR3: CASSVDWAGIGELFF. Here the CDR3 DNA reads TGTGCCAGCAGCGTAGATTGGGCAGGGATCGGGGAGCTGTTTTTT.